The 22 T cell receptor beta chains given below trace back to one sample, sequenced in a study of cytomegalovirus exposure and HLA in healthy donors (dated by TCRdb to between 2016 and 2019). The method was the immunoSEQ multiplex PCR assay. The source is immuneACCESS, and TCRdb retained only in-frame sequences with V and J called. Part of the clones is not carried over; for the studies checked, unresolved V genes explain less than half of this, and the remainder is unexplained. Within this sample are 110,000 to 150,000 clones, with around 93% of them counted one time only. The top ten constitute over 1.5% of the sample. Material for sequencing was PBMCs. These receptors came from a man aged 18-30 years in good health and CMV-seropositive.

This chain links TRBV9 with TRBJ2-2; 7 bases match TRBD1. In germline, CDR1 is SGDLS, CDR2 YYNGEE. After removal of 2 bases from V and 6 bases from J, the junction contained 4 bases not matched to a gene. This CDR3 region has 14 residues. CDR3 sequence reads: CASSVEGASGELFF. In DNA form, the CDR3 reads TGTGCCAGCAGCGTCGAGGGGGCCTCCGGGGAGCTGTTTTTT.

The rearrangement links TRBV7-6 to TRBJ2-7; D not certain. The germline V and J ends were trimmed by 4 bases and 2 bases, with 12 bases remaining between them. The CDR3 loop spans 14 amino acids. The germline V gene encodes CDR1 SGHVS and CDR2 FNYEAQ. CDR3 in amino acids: CASSSESLPYEQYF. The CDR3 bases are TGTGCCAGCAGCTCCGAGTCCTTACCCTACGAGCAGTACTTC.

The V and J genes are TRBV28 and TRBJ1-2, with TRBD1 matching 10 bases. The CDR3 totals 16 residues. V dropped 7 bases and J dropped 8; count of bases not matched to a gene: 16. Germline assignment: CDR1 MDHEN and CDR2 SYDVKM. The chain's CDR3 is CASTSPDRGDTAGYTF. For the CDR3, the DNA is TGTGCCAGCACTTCCCCGGACAGGGGGGATACAGCCGGCTACACCTTC.

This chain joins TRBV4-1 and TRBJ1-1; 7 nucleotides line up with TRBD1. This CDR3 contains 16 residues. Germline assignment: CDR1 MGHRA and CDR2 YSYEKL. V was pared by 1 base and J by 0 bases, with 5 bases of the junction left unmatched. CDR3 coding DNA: TGCGCCAGCAGCCAAGCAGAAACAGGGGTGAACACTGAAGCTTTCTTT. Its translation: CASSQAETGVNTEAFF.

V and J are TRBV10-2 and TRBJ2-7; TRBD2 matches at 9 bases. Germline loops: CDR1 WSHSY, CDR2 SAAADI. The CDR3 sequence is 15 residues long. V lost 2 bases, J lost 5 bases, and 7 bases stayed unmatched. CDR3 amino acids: CASSELAGGRNEQYF. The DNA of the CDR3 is TGCGCCAGCAGTGAGCTCGCGGGAGGGCGGAACGAGCAGTACTTC.

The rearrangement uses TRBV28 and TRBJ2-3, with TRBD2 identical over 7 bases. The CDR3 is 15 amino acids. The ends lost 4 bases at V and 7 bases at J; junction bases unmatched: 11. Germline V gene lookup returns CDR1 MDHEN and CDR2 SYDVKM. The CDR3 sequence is CASSSERDLMNTQYF. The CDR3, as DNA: TGTGCCAGCAGTTCTGAGCGGGACCTCATGAATACGCAGTATTTT.

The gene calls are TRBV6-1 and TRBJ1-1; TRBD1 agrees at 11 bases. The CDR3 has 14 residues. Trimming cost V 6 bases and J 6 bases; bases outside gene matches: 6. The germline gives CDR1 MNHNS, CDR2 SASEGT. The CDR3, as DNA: TGTGCCAGCAGCAAGAGGGGACAGGGGGCTGAAGCTTTCTTT. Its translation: CASSKRGQGAEAFF.

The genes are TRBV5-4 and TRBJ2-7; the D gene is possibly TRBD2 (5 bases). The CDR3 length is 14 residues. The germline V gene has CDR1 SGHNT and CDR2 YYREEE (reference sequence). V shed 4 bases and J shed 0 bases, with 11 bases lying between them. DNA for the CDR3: TGTGCCAGCAGCAGAAGCGGCAGCTCCTACGAGCAGTACTTC. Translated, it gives CASSRSGSSYEQYF.

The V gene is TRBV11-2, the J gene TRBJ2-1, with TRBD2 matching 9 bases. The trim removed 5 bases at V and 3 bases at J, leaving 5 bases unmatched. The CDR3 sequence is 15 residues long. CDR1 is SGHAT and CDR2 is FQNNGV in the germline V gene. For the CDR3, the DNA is TGTGCCAGCAGCCCCCCTAGCGGGAACTACAATGAGCAGTTCTTC. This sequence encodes CASSPPSGNYNEQFF.

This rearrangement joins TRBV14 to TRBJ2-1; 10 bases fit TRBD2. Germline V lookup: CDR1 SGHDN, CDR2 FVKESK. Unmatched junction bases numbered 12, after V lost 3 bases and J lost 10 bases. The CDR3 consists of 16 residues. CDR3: CASSHSPGLAPPEQFF. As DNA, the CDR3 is TGTGCCAGCAGCCACTCTCCGGGACTAGCGCCGCCGGAGCAGTTCTTC.

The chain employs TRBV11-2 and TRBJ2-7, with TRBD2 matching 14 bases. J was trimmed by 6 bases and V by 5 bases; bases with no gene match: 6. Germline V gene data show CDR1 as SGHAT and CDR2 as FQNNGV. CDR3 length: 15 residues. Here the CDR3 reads CASSPGLAGDIEQYF. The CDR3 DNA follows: TGTGCCAGCAGCCCGGGACTAGCGGGAGATATCGAGCAGTACTTC.

The CDR3 DNA reads TGTGCCAGCAGTCTGACGGGCTCTGGGGCCAACGTCCTGACTTTC. Protein product: CASSLTGSGANVLTF. The V and J genes are TRBV5-5 and TRBJ2-6, with D unresolved. Looked up from germline, CDR1 is SGHKS and CDR2 is YYEKEE (reference sequence). V lost 5 bases to trimming and J lost 0 bases, with 9 bases between them. The CDR3 covers 15 residues. The full variable domain, completed using reference TRBV5-5 and TRBJ2-6, is DAGVTQSPTHLIKTRGQQVTLRCSPISGHKSVSWYQQVLGQGPQFIFQYYEKEERGRGNFPDRFSARQFPNYSSELNVNALLLGDSALYLCASSLTGSGANVLTFGAGSRLTVL.

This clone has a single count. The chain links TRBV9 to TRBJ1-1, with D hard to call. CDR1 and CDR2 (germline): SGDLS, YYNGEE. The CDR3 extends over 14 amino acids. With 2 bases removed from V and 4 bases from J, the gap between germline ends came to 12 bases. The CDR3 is CASSVLLGSTEAFF. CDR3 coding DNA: TGTGCCAGCAGCGTGCTCTTGGGGAGCACTGAAGCTTTCTTT.

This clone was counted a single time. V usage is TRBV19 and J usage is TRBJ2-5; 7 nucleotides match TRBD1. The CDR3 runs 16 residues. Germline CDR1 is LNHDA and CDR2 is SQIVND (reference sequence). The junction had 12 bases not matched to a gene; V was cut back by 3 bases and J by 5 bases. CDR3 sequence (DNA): TGTGCCAGTAGTATGGCTCCGACAGGGATCGCGGAGACCCAGTACTTC. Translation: CASSMAPTGIAETQYF.

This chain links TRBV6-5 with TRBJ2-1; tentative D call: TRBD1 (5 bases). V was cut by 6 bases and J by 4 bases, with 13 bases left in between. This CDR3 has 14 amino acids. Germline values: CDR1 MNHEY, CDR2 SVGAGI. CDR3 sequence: CASRKRQGYNEQFF. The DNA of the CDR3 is TGTGCCAGCAGAAAACGTCAGGGATACAATGAGCAGTTCTTC.

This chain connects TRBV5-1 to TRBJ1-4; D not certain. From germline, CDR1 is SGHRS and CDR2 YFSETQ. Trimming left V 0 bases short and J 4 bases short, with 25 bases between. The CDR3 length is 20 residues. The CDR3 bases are TGCGCCAGCAGCTTGGGCCCCACATTTCCCGTGACCGGACTTAATGAAAAACTGTTTTTT. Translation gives CASSLGPTFPVTGLNEKLFF.

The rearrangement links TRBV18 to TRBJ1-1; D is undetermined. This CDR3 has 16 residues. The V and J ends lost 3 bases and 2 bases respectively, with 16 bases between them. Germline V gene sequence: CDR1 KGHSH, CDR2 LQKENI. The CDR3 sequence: CASSPNLGVSNTEAFF. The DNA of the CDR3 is TGTGCCAGCTCACCTAACCTAGGAGTTTCCAACACTGAAGCTTTCTTT.

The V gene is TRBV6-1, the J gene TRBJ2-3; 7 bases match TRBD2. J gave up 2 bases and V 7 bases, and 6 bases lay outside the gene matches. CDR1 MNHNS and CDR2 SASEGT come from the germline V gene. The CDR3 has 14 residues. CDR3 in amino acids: CASNGGRYTDTQYF. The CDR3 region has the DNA TGTGCCAGCAACGGCGGGAGATACACAGATACGCAGTATTTT.

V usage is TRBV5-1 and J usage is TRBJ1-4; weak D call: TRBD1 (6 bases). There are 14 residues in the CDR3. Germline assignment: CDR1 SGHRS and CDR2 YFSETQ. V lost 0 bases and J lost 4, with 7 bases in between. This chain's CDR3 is CASSLAGDNEKLFF. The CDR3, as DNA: TGCGCCAGCAGCTTGGCAGGGGATAATGAAAAACTGTTTTTT.

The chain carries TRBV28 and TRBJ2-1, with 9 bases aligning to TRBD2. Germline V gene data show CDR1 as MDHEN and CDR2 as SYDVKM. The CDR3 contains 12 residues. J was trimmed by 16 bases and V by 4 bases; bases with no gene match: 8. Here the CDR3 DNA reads TGTGCCAGCAGTTCAGCGGCTAGCGGGAAATTCTTC. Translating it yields CASSSAASGKFF.

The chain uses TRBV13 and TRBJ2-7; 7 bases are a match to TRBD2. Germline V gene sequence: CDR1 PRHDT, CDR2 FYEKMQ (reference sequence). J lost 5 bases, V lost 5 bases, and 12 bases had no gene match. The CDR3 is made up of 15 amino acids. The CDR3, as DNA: TGTGCCAGCAGCGCGGGGACTACTCTTCTCGACGAGCAGTACTTC. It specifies CASSAGTTLLDEQYF.

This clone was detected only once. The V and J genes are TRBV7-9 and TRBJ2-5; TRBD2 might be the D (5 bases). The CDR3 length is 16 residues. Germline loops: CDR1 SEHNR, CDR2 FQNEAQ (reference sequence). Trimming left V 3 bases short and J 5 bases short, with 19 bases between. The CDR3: CASSLERRARGETQYF. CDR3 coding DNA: TGTGCCAGCAGCTTGGAAAGACGGGCCCGAGGGGAGACCCAGTACTTC.